The clone carrying this T cell receptor beta chain was counted a single time. Generated by immunoSEQ multiplex PCR, the TCRdb table keeps only in-frame clones and is missing some. Seen here are about 83,000 clones, roughly 83% observed once, and the top ten hold approximately 7%. The investigators sampled blood at baseline, at cycle 4 day 1, and at cycle 7 day 1. These data originate in a study of OX40 agonist ivuxolimab in advanced cancers. The overall study: Dose-escalation cases comprised hepatocellular carcinoma, melanoma, renal cell or head and neck cancer. Subjects had a mean age of around 60 years, with a range of roughly 20 to 79; less than 90% were male.

The material was CD4+ or CD8+ T cells sorted from blood, obtained in a trial of the OX40 agonist ivuxolimab. This clonotype originated in an adult with an advanced solid tumor such as melanoma, head and neck, liver or kidney cancer.

CDR3 protein: CASSDGEYTEAFF. The CDR3 nucleotides read TGTGCCAGCAGTGATGGGGAGTACACTGAAGCTTTCTTT. This chain connects TRBV2 to TRBJ1-1; D is unresolved. The germline V gene has CDR1 SNHLY and CDR2 FYNNEI. The CDR3 covers 13 residues. Trimming cost V 3 bases and J 3 bases, with 8 bases left between them.